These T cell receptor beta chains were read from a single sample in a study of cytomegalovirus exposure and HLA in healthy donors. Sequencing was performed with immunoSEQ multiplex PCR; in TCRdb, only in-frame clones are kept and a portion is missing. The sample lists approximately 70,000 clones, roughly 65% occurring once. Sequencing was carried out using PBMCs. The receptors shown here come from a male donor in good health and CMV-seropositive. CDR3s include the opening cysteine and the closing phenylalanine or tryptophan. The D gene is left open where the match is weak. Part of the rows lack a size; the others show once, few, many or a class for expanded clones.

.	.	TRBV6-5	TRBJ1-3	CASSFHSYSGNTIYF	TGTGCCAGCAGCTTTCACAGTTACTCTGGAAACACCATATATTTT
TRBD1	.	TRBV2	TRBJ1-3	CASGESSGQGHTIYF	TGTGCCAGCGGTGAAAGCTCGGGACAGGGACACACCATATATTTT
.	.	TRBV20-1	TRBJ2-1	CSAWTENEQFF	TGCAGTGCGTGGACTGAAAATGAGCAGTTCTTC
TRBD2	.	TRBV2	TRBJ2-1	CASNSASGGEQFF	TGTGCCAGCAATTCGGCTAGCGGGGGGGAGCAGTTCTTC
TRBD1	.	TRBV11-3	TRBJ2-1	CASSSKHRGTYNEQFF	TGTGCCAGCAGCTCTAAACACAGGGGTACCTACAATGAGCAGTTCTTC
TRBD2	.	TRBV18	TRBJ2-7	CASSPGLAAYEQYF	TGTGCCAGCTCACCGGGACTAGCAGCCTACGAGCAGTACTTC
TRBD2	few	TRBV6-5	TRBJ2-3	CASGQAGGRRDTQYF	TGTGCCAGCGGCCAAGCGGGGGGGCGGAGAGATACGCAGTATTTT
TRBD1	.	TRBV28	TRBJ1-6	CASSRGTGTDNSPLHF	TGTGCCAGCAGTCGCGGAACCGGGACAGACAATTCACCCCTCCACTTT
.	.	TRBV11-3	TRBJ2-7	CASSFQGNYEQYF	TGTGCCAGCAGCTTTCAGGGGAACTACGAGCAGTACTTC
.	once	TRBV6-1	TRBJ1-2	CASIGGDGINYGYTF	TGTGCCAGCATTGGAGGGGATGGGATCAACTATGGCTACACCTTC
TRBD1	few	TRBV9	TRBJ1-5	CASSRQGEQPQHF	TGTGCCAGCAGCCGACAGGGAGAACAGCCCCAGCATTTT
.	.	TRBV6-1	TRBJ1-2	CASSAWGGGELQYGYAF	TGTGCCAGCAGTGCATGGGGGGGCGGTGAACTCCAATATGGCTACGCCTTC
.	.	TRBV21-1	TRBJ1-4	CASRVREKLFF	TGTGCCAGCAGGGTCCGGGAAAAACTGTTTTTT
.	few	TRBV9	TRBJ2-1	CASSVALPNEQFF	TGTGCCAGCAGCGTAGCCCTACCCAATGAGCAGTTCTTC
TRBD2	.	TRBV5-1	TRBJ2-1	CASRGPQREGRNEQFF	TGCGCCAGCAGGGGACCCCAGCGGGAGGGCCGAAATGAGCAGTTCTTC
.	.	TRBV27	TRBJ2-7	CASSLSLAGDYEQYF	TGTGCCAGCAGTTTATCGCTGGCAGGGGACTACGAGCAGTACTTC
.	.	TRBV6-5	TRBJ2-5	CASSYRPLLNQETQYF	TGTGCCAGCAGTTACCGCCCTTTACTGAACCAAGAGACCCAGTACTTC
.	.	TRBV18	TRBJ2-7	CASSPGLRGTTYEQYF	TGTGCCAGCTCACCGGGTTTGAGGGGGACTACCTACGAGCAGTACTTC
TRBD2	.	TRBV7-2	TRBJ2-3	CASRIAGGFTDTQYF	TGTGCCAGCCGAATAGCGGGGGGTTTTACAGATACGCAGTATTTT
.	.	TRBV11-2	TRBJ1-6	CASRPIRDSPLHF	TGTGCCAGCAGACCCATCCGGGATTCACCCCTCCACTTT